This T cell receptor (beta chain) is drawn from a study of blood T cell repertoires in COVID-19. Clones were read by immunoSEQ multiplex PCR, and TCRdb kept only the in-frame ones, dropping some. The sample yields about 100,000 clones, roughly nine tenths seen once. There are 18 residues in the CDR3. Germline V CDR1 and CDR2: SGHRS, YFSETQ. Trimming at V came to 0 bases and at J to 4 bases, leaving 9 bases not matched to a gene. The V call is TRBV5-1, the J call TRBJ1-6; 8 bases line up with TRBD1. The TCR originated in a human donor with active COVID-19. The donor label of this sample is uncertain. Sequenced material: peripheral blood. The DNA for the CDR3 is TGCGCCAGCAGCTTGGGCGCCATGCGGACAGGGTATAATTCACCCCTCCACTTT. As protein: CASSLGAMRTGYNSPLHF.